One and the same sample provided the 19 T cell receptor beta chains below, sequenced in a study of regulatory T cells in long-lasting Graves disease. Relying on iRepertoire HTBI primers and Arm-PCR of CDR3 regions, the team built TCR beta libraries. TCRdb redid the calling of the multiplex PCR reads with MiXCR, one entry per CDR3 protein. The sample shows fewer than 450,000 distinct CDR3 sequences, less than 25% of them seen only once. The sample's time point: persistent/refractory GD, antithyroid drugs over 5 years with positive TRAb. Construction of the TCR library relied on RNA isolated from PBMCs. The sequencing used peripheral blood mononuclear cells (PBMCs), collected when the disease was refractory, from a patient treated with antithyroid drugs. The receptors were sampled from a female donor with Graves disease.

This clonotype turned up a few times. This chain uses TRBV30 with TRBJ1-2, with D possibly TRBD1 on 5 matching bases. Germline CDR1 reads GTSNPN; CDR2 reads SVGIG (reference sequence). V lost 2 bases to trimming and J lost 3 bases, with 10 bases between them. The CDR3 runs to 13 residues. CDR3 in amino acids: CAWSRGADYGYTF. In DNA form, the CDR3 reads TGTGCCTGGAGTAGAGGGGCTGACTATGGCTACACCTTC.

This clonotype was observed at least ten times. This chain connects TRBV7-2 to TRBJ2-7; TRBD1 might be the D (6 bases). Germline V gene lookup returns CDR1 SGHTA and CDR2 FQGNSA. The CDR3 spans 14 residues. The V end was cut by 1 base, the J end by 5 bases, with 12 bases between. DNA of the CDR3: TGTGCCAGCAGCTTAGACCAGGGGTTCGACGAGCAGTACTTC. It translates to CASSLDQGFDEQYF.

J is TRBJ1-5 and V is TRBV19; D possibly corresponds to TRBD1 (5 bases). The V and J ends lost 3 bases and 0 bases respectively, with 9 bases between them. Germline assignment: CDR1 LNHDA and CDR2 SQIVND (reference sequence). The CDR3 consists of 15 residues. The CDR3: CASSIGGTSNQPQHF. The CDR3 coding sequence is TGTGCCAGTAGTATTGGGGGAACTAGCAATCAGCCCCAGCATTTT.

The chain joins TRBV4-1 to TRBJ2-5, with 8 bases fitting TRBD2. Germline CDR1 MGHRA, CDR2 YSYEKL. CDR3 length: 18 amino acids. The V and J ends lost 4 bases and 5 bases, in that order; junction bases with no gene match: 18. The CDR3 sequence: CASSPHDPTSGSPETQYF. In DNA, the CDR3 is TGCGCCAGCAGCCCCCACGACCCGACGAGCGGGAGTCCGGAGACCCAGTACTTC.

The table lists this clonotype with a few counts. The rearrangement joins TRBV7-2 to TRBJ1-2; a weak D match, TRBD1 (5 bases). This CDR3 spans 17 amino acids. Trimming took 5 bases from V and 4 from J, leaving 23 bases between them. Germline CDR1 and CDR2: SGHTA and FQGNSA. CDR3 residues: CASSTYSSPGPSYGYTF. Written as DNA, the CDR3 is TGTGCCAGCAGCACCTACAGTTCCCCGGGGCCCTCCTATGGCTACACCTTC. Variable domain in full (rest from reference TRBV7-2 and TRBJ1-2): GAGVSQSPSNKVTEKGKDVELRCDPISGHTALYWYRQSLGQGLEFLIYFQGNSAPDKSGLPSDRFSAERTGGSVSTLTIQRTQQEDSAVYLCASSTYSSPGPSYGYTFGSGTRLTVV.

The chain recombines TRBV5-1 with TRBJ2-2; TRBD2 matches at 12 bases. This CDR3 comprises 16 residues. Germline V lookup: CDR1 SGHRS, CDR2 YFSETQ. V dropped 1 base and J dropped 6; count of bases not matched to a gene: 4. CDR3 amino acids: CASSLRLAGDSGELFF. The CDR3 DNA reads as TGCGCCAGCAGCTTGCGACTAGCGGGAGATTCCGGGGAGCTGTTTTTT.

This clonotype has more than one count but fewer than ten. The chain couples TRBV6-1 to TRBJ2-7; D is uncertain. The germline gives CDR1 MNHNS, CDR2 SASEGT. The CDR3 is made up of 11 amino acids. V was cut by 6 bases and J by 4 bases, with 7 bases left in between. The CDR3 DNA sequence: TGTGCCAGCAGAACCCAATACGAGCAGTACTTC. Amino acids: CASRTQYEQYF.

About this clonotype itself: Possible read error: a much larger clone is one base away. This chain connects TRBV7-8 to TRBJ1-1; a weak D match, TRBD1 (5 bases). CDR1 and CDR2 (germline): SGHVS, FQNEAQ. The CDR3 runs 15 residues. CDR3: CASSLGVGAAYEASF. DNA for the CDR3: TGTGCCAGCAGCTTGGGAGTTGGGGCAGCCTATGAAGCTTCCTTT. Combining the CDR3 with reference TRBV7-8 and TRBJ1-1 gives the whole variable domain GAGVSQSPRYKVAKRGQDVALRCDPISGHVSLFWYQQALGQGPEFLTYFQNEAQLDKSGLPSDRFFAERPEGSVSTLKIQRTQQEDSAVYLCASSLGVGAAYEASFGQGTRLTVV.

The chain carries TRBV19 and TRBJ2-3; 7 bases line up with TRBD2. The J segment lost 4 bases and the V segment lost 5 bases, leaving 6 bases of the junction unmatched. The CDR3 covers 14 residues. Germline CDR1 reads LNHDA; CDR2 reads SQIVND (reference sequence). The DNA for the CDR3 is TGTGCCAGTAGTTTGGGGGGGGACTCAGATACGCAGTATTTT. This sequence encodes CASSLGGDSDTQYF.

This clonotype was counted a few times. The chain links TRBV7-2 to TRBJ2-5, with D maybe TRBD2 (5 bases). The CDR3 loop spans 16 amino acids. CDR1 is SGHTA and CDR2 is FQGNSA in the germline V gene. Trimming left V 5 bases short and J 2 bases short, with 18 bases between. DNA for the CDR3: TGTGCCAGCAGCACCCAAAGCGGTAGGAGACAAGAGACCCAGTACTTC. Its protein is CASSTQSGRRQETQYF.

This clonotype was picked up a small number of times. The junction departs from germline at one end; a sequencing error may be responsible. This sequence joins TRBV28 and TRBJ2-7, with 12 positions matching TRBD2. There are 20 residues in the CDR3. The germline V gene has CDR1 MDHEN and CDR2 SYDVKM. CDR3 in amino acids: CASTTSGGLGTSGSSYKQYF. CDR3 coding DNA: TGTGCCAGCACCACTTCGGGGGGCCTCGGGACTAGCGGGTCCTCCTACAAGCAGTACTTC. The full variable domain, in which reference TRBV28 and TRBJ2-7 provide the parts outside the CDR3, is DVKVTQSSRYLVKRTGEKVFLECVQDMDHENMFWYRQDPGLGLRLIYFSYDVKMKEKGDIPEGYSVSREKKERFSLILESASTNQTSMYLCASTTSGGLGTSGSSYKQYFGPGTRLTVT.

In its sample, this clonotype was seen once. The gene calls are TRBV20-1 and TRBJ2-7, with 11 bases lining up with TRBD2. This CDR3 contains 13 residues. V was clipped by 7 bases and J by 5 bases; unmatched bases: 7. CDR1 DFQATT and CDR2 SNEGSKA come from the germline V gene (reference sequence). CDR3 protein: CSVSGRAVHEQYF. The DNA for the CDR3 is TGCAGTGTTAGCGGGAGGGCCGTGCACGAGCAGTACTTC.

CDR3 DNA: TGCAGCGTAACGACATCCGAGACGTACAATGAGCAGTTCTTC. Protein sequence: CSVTTSETYNEQFF. This chain connects TRBV29-1 to TRBJ2-1; D not resolved. The CDR3 consists of 14 residues. V gave up 6 bases and J gave up 4 bases, with 16 bases separating them. The V gene's germline CDR1 is SQVTM and CDR2 ANQGSEA.

In this sample, this clonotype turned up a few times. The gene calls are TRBV2 and TRBJ1-3; D uncertain. The V and J ends lost 4 bases and 0 bases respectively, with 7 bases between them. The CDR3 covers 14 residues. Germline assignment: CDR1 SNHLY and CDR2 FYNNEI. For the CDR3, the DNA is TGTGCCAGCAGTGGGGGAGGCTCTGGAAACACCATATATTTT. The encoded protein is CASSGGGSGNTIYF.

This clonotype was counted many times. The rearrangement uses TRBV7-3 and TRBJ1-1; 7 nucleotides line up with TRBD1. The CDR3 loop spans 16 amino acids. Germline-derived CDR1 and CDR2 are SGHTA and FQGTGA. V lost 4 bases, J lost 3 bases, and 11 bases stayed unmatched. Here the CDR3 DNA reads TGTGCCAGCAGCTACAGGGGCCAGGGCCCGGACACTGAAGCTTTCTTT. It is translated as CASSYRGQGPDTEAFF.

This chain connects TRBV7-9 to TRBJ2-5, with 8 positions matching TRBD1. The CDR3 has 14 residues. The germline gives CDR1 SEHNR, CDR2 FQNEAQ (reference sequence). V lost 0 bases and J lost 5; bases outside the gene matches: 2. The CDR3 DNA sequence: TGTGCCAGCAGCTTAGCGGACAGGGAGGAGACCCAGTACTTC. It yields the protein CASSLADREETQYF.

The DNA for the CDR3 is TGTGCCAGCAGCCCGACAGCGAGCTCCTACGAGCAGTACTTC. This encodes CASSPTASSYEQYF. The V call is TRBV5-4, the J call TRBJ2-7; maybe TRBD1 (5 bases). V was shortened by 4 bases and J by 0 bases, with 11 bases between the two germline ends. Germline CDR1 reads SGHNT; CDR2 reads YYREEE (reference sequence). This CDR3 region has 14 residues.

The rearrangement uses TRBV6-1 and TRBJ1-2; D uncertain. The CDR3 length is 13 residues. CDR1 and CDR2 (germline): MNHNS, SASEGT. V was pared by 7 bases and J by 2 bases, with 11 bases between. CDR3 loop: CASTQLGNYGYTF. The CDR3 coding sequence is TGTGCCAGCACCCAGCTAGGGAACTATGGCTACACCTTC.

J is TRBJ2-7 and V is TRBV20-1; perhaps TRBD2 as D (5 bases). The germline CDR1 and CDR2 sequences are DFQATT and SNEGSKA (reference sequence). V lost 0 bases and J 3 bases, leaving 27 bases between the germline ends. The CDR3 totals 19 residues. The CDR3 bases are TGCAGTGCTAGAGATGGGTTGGGGATTGACTACCCCAACGTCTACGAGCAGTACTTC. Protein product: CSARDGLGIDYPNVYEQYF.